One and the same sample provided the 6 T cell receptor beta chains below, sequenced in a study of Ad26.COV2.S vaccination and SARS-CoV-2 variants (dated by TCRdb to the early 2020s). Preparation of the library involved the immunoSEQ multiplex PCR assay. The clones in this table, taken by TCRdb from immuneACCESS, are in-frame only. Not every clone is retained; where verified, under half of the shortfall comes from an unresolved V gene, and the cause of the rest is unknown. This sample holds hundreds of thousands of clones; 80% to 90% were observed only once. The ten largest clones represent just under 5% of the sample. The treatment or condition label on this specimen signifies: 15 to 20 received Ad26.COV2.S at low or high dose, single or two shots; 5 received placebo; per-sample allocation not given. Repertoires of vaccine and placebo recipients were sequenced from samples taken on day 63 after the first injection.

Source: peripheral blood, taken in a trial of Ad26.COV2.S vaccine versus placebo. All receptors derive from a person aged 18 to 65 who received the Ad26.COV2.S COVID-19 vaccine or a placebo.

This clone was recorded only once. The CDR3 region is CASSPQGVNSPLHF. The CDR3 region has the DNA TGTGCCAGCTCACCACAGGGGGTCAATTCACCCCTCCACTTT. This chain joins TRBV18 and TRBJ1-6, with a tentative D call TRBD1 (6 bases). V lost 1 base and J 7 bases, leaving 8 bases between the germline ends. CDR3 length: 14 residues. Germline V gene data show CDR1 as KGHSH and CDR2 as LQKENI.

This chain uses TRBV30 with TRBJ2-7; maybe TRBD1 (5 bases). CDR1 and CDR2 (germline): GTSNPN, SVGIG (reference sequence). V lost 4 bases and J 3 bases, leaving 13 bases between the germline ends. The CDR3 is made up of 13 amino acids. The DNA for the CDR3 is TGTGCCTGGAAGGGCCAGGGTGACTACGAGCAGTACTTC. It encodes CAWKGQGDYEQYF.

In DNA, the CDR3 is TGTGCCAGCAGTTGGCGACTACCCTCTCAAGAGACCCAGTACTTC. Its translation is CASSWRLPSQETQYF. The rearrangement joins TRBV6-2 or TRBV6-3 to TRBJ2-5, with TRBD2 as a possible D gene (5 bases). V lost 4 bases, J lost 2 bases, and 14 bases lay in between. CDR1 is MNHEY and CDR2 is SVGEGT in the germline V gene. This CDR3 comprises 15 residues.

This rearrangement joins TRBV4-1 to TRBJ1-2; TRBD1 agrees at 7 bases. The CDR3 has 16 amino acids. The germline gives CDR1 MGHRA, CDR2 YSYEKL. V lost 2 bases, J lost 5 bases, and 11 bases stayed unmatched. The CDR3 region is CASSQLRTGQSYGYTF. Written as DNA, the CDR3 is TGCGCCAGCAGCCAACTAAGAACGGGACAGTCATATGGCTACACCTTC.

The chain combines TRBV7-2 with TRBJ2-5; D is unclear. The V end was cut by 2 bases, the J end by 2 bases, with 12 bases between. The V gene's germline CDR1 is SGHTA and CDR2 FQGNSA. The CDR3 extends over 15 amino acids. CDR3 in amino acids: CASSLTQSKQETQYF. As DNA, the CDR3 is TGTGCCAGCAGCTTAACGCAGTCAAAGCAAGAGACCCAGTACTTC.

The V call is TRBV29-1, the J call TRBJ2-5, with 8 bases identical to TRBD2. Germline assignment: CDR1 SQVTM and CDR2 ANQGSEA. With V trimmed by 2 bases and J by 1 base, 9 bases remained unmatched. The CDR3 consists of 16 residues. CDR3 nucleotide sequence: TGCAGCGTTGAATCAAGCGGGAGTGGGCCCCAAGAGACCCAGTACTTC. Translation: CSVESSGSGPQETQYF. The full variable domain, its missing parts supplied by reference TRBV29-1 and TRBJ2-5, is SAVISQKPSRDICQRGTSLTIQCQVDSQVTMMFWYRQQPGQSLTLIATANQGSEATYESGFVIDKFPISRPNLTFSTLTVSNMSPEDSSIYLCSVESSGSGPQETQYFGPGTRLLVL.